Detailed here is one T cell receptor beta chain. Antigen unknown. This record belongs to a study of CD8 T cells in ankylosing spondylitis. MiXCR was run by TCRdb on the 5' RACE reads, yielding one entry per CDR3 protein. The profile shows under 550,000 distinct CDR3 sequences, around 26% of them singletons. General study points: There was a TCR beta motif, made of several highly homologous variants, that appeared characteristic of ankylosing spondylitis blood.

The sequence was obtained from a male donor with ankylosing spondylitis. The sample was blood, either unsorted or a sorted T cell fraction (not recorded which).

CDR3: CASSTDRIGELFF. The CDR3 nucleotides read TGTGCCAGCAGCACCGACAGGATAGGGGAGCTGTTTTTT. This chain uses TRBV11-3 with TRBJ2-2; tentatively, D is TRBD1 (6 bases). The germline gives CDR1 SGHNT, CDR2 YENEEA. CDR3 length: 13 amino acids. Between the trimmed V and J ends, which lost 5 bases and 8 bases, there was a span of 12 bases. The variable domain in full, with the rest retrieved from reference TRBV11-3 and TRBJ2-2, is EAGVVQSPRYKIIEKKQPVAFWCNPISGHNTLYWYLQNLGQGPELLIRYENEEAVDDSQLPKDRFSAERLKGVDSTLKIQPAELGDSAVYLCASSTDRIGELFFGEGSRLTVL.